These T cell receptor beta chains were read from a single sample in a study of T cell responses to AZD1222 COVID-19 vaccine. Assay used: immunoSEQ multiplex PCR; TCRdb lists only in-frame clones, some missing. The table records 150,000 to 200,000 clones, approximately 90% of them present only once. Sequenced material: peripheral blood, taken on day 0 of AZD1222 vaccination. The source of these receptors is an adult in good health. CDR3s include the opening cysteine and the closing phenylalanine or tryptophan. A D gene is named only where the DNA matches it firmly. A clone size is listed for some rows: how often the clone was seen (once, few, many), or a class if it is expanded.

d_gene	v_gene	abundance	j_gene	CDR3nt	CDR3aa
TRBD1	TRBV28	.	TRBJ1-2	TGTGCCGGGACAGGGGGCGCCTATGGCTACACCTTC	CAGTGGAYGYTF
.	TRBV18	.	TRBJ1-3	TGTGCCAGCTCACCACTTGTCGAGGGGAACGGAAACACCATATATTTT	CASSPLVEGNGNTIYF
.	TRBV12-3/TRBV12-4	once	TRBJ1-2	TGTGCCAGCAGTCCAATCGGTGGGCGTGGCTACACCTTC	CASSPIGGRGYTF
TRBD1	TRBV6-2/TRBV6-3	.	TRBJ1-5	TGTGCCAGCAGCCGGACAGGGGAGCGGCAGCCCCAGCATTTT	CASSRTGERQPQHF
.	TRBV28	.	TRBJ2-1	TGTGCCAGCAGCCTTCCAGGTGGCAGGCGCAATGAGCAGTTCTTC	CASSLPGGRRNEQFF
TRBD1	TRBV14	.	TRBJ1-6	TGTGCCAGCAGCCAAGAGGGACAGGGGACTTCACCCCTCCACTTT	CASSQEGQGTSPLHF
TRBD1	TRBV5-6	.	TRBJ1-2	TGTGCCAGCAGACCGATCGGACAGGATTATGGCTACACCTTC	CASRPIGQDYGYTF
TRBD1	TRBV2	.	TRBJ1-2	TGTGCCAGCTTAAGGCAGGGGGCTTTCTATGGCTACACCTTC	CASLRQGAFYGYTF
TRBD1	TRBV19	.	TRBJ1-5	TGTGCCAGTAGAGGGACAGGACCCAATCAGCCCCAGCATTTT	CASRGTGPNQPQHF
TRBD1	TRBV29-1	.	TRBJ2-5	TGCAGCGTCGGACAGGCTCTCCAAGAGACCCAGTACTTC	CSVGQALQETQYF
TRBD1	TRBV3-1/TRBV3-2	.	TRBJ2-7	TGTGCCAGCAGCCAGGGACAGGAAGTTTCCTACGAGCAGTACTTC	CASSQGQEVSYEQYF
.	TRBV28	.	TRBJ2-2	TGTGCCAGCAGTCCCCCCAACGGGGGGCGCGTCGGGGAGCTGTTTTTT	CASSPPNGGRVGELFF
.	TRBV3-1/TRBV3-2	.	TRBJ1-4	TGTGCCAGCAGCCAAGCGGCAGCCCCAACTAATGAAAAACTGTTTTTT	CASSQAAAPTNEKLFF
.	TRBV5-8	.	TRBJ2-5	TGTGCCAGCAGCTTGGCCGGAGGGACCGAGACCCAGTACTTC	CASSLAGGTETQYF
.	TRBV5-1	.	TRBJ1-2	TGCGCCAGCAGCCGCGACCCTGCGGGGGGCGGCTACACCTTC	CASSRDPAGGGYTF
TRBD2	TRBV7-2	.	TRBJ2-7	TGTGCCAGCAGCTTGGGGGGGGGACTAGCGGGCTACGAGCAGTACTTC	CASSLGGGLAGYEQYF
.	TRBV7-2	once	TRBJ2-5	TGTGCCAGCAGCTTCCAACAGGGTACCAGGGAGACCCAGTACTTC	CASSFQQGTRETQYF
.	TRBV11-2	.	TRBJ2-5	TGTGCCAGCAGCTTAGGGGTGGCGGGGACACAAGAGACCCAGTACTTC	CASSLGVAGTQETQYF
.	TRBV18	.	TRBJ1-5	TGTGCCAGCTCACCTGGCACCGATCAGCCCCAGCATTTT	CASSPGTDQPQHF
.	TRBV5-1	.	TRBJ1-4	TGCGCCAGCAGCTTGCTTCAGGGCCCGACTAATGAAAAACTGTTTTTT	CASSLLQGPTNEKLFF
.	TRBV7-2	few	TRBJ1-5	TGTGCCAGCAGCGTACAGGGTTTGCAGCCCCAGCATTTT	CASSVQGLQPQHF
.	TRBV28	.	TRBJ1-2	TGTGCCAGCCGAGGTAGAGGTGAGGCTAGCTATGGCTACACCTTC	CASRGRGEASYGYTF
.	TRBV18	.	TRBJ2-1	TGTGCCAGCTCACAGCGCGGCCCCTACAATGAGCAGTTCTTC	CASSQRGPYNEQFF
.	TRBV19	.	TRBJ1-1	TGTGCCAGTAGTTATGTCGGGGCCAAGAGGCCTGAAGCTTTCTTT	CASSYVGAKRPEAFF
TRBD1	TRBV5-1	.	TRBJ1-1	TGCGCCAGCAGCTGGGAAGGACAGGTTAACACTGAAGCTTTCTTT	CASSWEGQVNTEAFF
TRBD1	TRBV6-1	.	TRBJ1-2	TGTGCCAGCAGTGAAGCCGGACAGGGAGGCTATGGCTACACCTTC	CASSEAGQGGYGYTF
.	TRBV9	.	TRBJ2-7	TGTGCCAGCAGCTCCGGGACCTACGAGCAGTACTTC	CASSSGTYEQYF
.	TRBV27	once	TRBJ1-1	TGTGCCAGCAGTTCTGCGGGGCATTCCCCTGAAGCTTTCTTT	CASSSAGHSPEAFF
TRBD1	TRBV28	.	TRBJ1-2	TGTGCCAGCAGTTCCGACAGGGTTCGCGGCTACACCTTC	CASSSDRVRGYTF
.	TRBV11-3	few	TRBJ2-1	TGTGCCAGCAGCTTAGAACAGGGTGGATACAATGAGCAGTTCTTC	CASSLEQGGYNEQFF
.	TRBV6-6	.	TRBJ1-5	TGTGCCAGCAGTCCTGAGGGGGGACTGAATCAGCCCCAGCATTTT	CASSPEGGLNQPQHF
.	TRBV6-5	.	TRBJ1-5	TGTGCCAGCAGTTACGGGCCTACGAATCAGCCCCAGCATTTT	CASSYGPTNQPQHF
TRBD1	TRBV7-8	.	TRBJ1-6	TGTGCCAGCAGCTTAGATGCGGACAGGGCTTCACCCCTCCACTTT	CASSLDADRASPLHF
.	TRBV4-1	few	TRBJ2-7	TGCGCCAGCAGCCAAGATCCTATGGCTAGCTACGAGCAGTACTTC	CASSQDPMASYEQYF
.	TRBV7-9	.	TRBJ2-3	TGTGCCAGCAGCTCCGCCTCACCGATAACAGATACGCAGTATTTT	CASSSASPITDTQYF
.	TRBV21-1	few	TRBJ1-3	TGTGCCAGCAGCCCCCTAAGGGGGGTAAGTGGAAACACCATATATTTT	CASSPLRGVSGNTIYF
.	TRBV6-5	.	TRBJ1-2	TGTGCCAGCAGGAAATTACAGGGTCGGGGCTACACCTTC	CASRKLQGRGYTF
TRBD2	TRBV4-2	.	TRBJ2-1	TGTGCCAGCAGGGGTCGGGAGGGCCTCGGTGAGCAGTTCTTC	CASRGREGLGEQFF
TRBD2	TRBV6-2/TRBV6-3	.	TRBJ2-7	TGTGCCAGCAGTCTTACCGGGACTAGCGGCTCCTACGAGCAGTACTTC	CASSLTGTSGSYEQYF
TRBD1	TRBV6-5	.	TRBJ1-2	TGTGCCAGCAGCAACCCGGGACAGGGCCACTATGGCTACACCTTC	CASSNPGQGHYGYTF
TRBD2	TRBV28	.	TRBJ2-5	TGTGCCAGCAGACGATCGGGAGGTCAAGAGACCCAGTACTTC	CASRRSGGQETQYF
TRBD2	TRBV9	few	TRBJ2-7	TGTGCCAGCAGCGACGGACTAGCGGGAGATCGGTACGAGCAGTACTTC	CASSDGLAGDRYEQYF
.	TRBV7-2	.	TRBJ2-1	TGTGCCAGCAGCTTAGCGGTGGGGGAGCAGTTCTTC	CASSLAVGEQFF
.	TRBV5-6	.	TRBJ1-3	TGTGCCAGCAGCCCGCGACAGTTCCTCTCTGGAAACACCATATATTTT	CASSPRQFLSGNTIYF
TRBD2	TRBV5-1	once	TRBJ2-7	TGCGCCAGCAGCGCGGGGGGAGGCTCCACCTCCTACGAGCAGTACTTC	CASSAGGGSTSYEQYF
.	TRBV7-2	.	TRBJ1-1	TGTGCCAGCAGCTTAAATATGGGTCTCATGAACACTGAAGCTTTCTTT	CASSLNMGLMNTEAFF
TRBD1	TRBV10-3	.	TRBJ1-6	TGTGCCATCAGTGTTGGGGACAGGGGATCGAATTCACCCCTCCACTTT	CAISVGDRGSNSPLHF
TRBD2	TRBV7-2	once	TRBJ2-3	TGTGCCAGCAGCTCCCGGACTAGCGGGAGGGTAACAGATACGCAGTATTTT	CASSSRTSGRVTDTQYF
TRBD2	TRBV6-6	once	TRBJ2-7	TGTGCCAGCAGTTACGGGACTAGCGGGACGGGAGAGCAGTACTTC	CASSYGTSGTGEQYF
.	TRBV5-1	.	TRBJ1-2	TGCGCCAGCAGCTTGATGTCCGACCCGTTTTCTCTTGGCTACACCTTC	CASSLMSDPFSLGYTF
.	TRBV11-2	.	TRBJ1-2	TGTGCCAGCAGCTTAAGCTCCACGGGGTATGGCTACACCTTC	CASSLSSTGYGYTF
.	TRBV19	.	TRBJ1-3	TGTGCCAGTAGTACCAGTAGACTGAAGGGGGAAAACACCATATATTTT	CASSTSRLKGENTIYF
.	TRBV5-1	.	TRBJ1-2	TGCGCCAGCAGTCCCATGGGAGGGGCGGCAAACTATGGCTACACCTTC	CASSPMGGAANYGYTF